The 16 T cell receptor beta chains in this list originate from one sample, sequenced in a study of T-cell reconstitution after alpha-beta-depleted transplantation in children. Unique molecular identifiers were built into the TCRbeta library. TCRdb reprocessed the PCR reads via MiXCR and lists one record per CDR3 protein. The table shows a few hundred thousand distinct CDR3 sequences, with around 27% occurring only once. Sequencing was performed on PBMCs, taken before TCRalphabeta/CD19-depleted stem cell transplant. Source of these receptors: a boy younger than two with Wiskott-Aldrich syndrome, due to receive a stem cell transplant.

This clonotype has a handful of counts. This chain connects TRBV7-7 to TRBJ2-1; D not certain. Germline loops: CDR1 SSHAT, CDR2 FNYEAQ (reference sequence). The CDR3 totals 13 residues. V was clipped by 2 bases and J by 10 bases, with 12 bases between them. CDR3: CASSLIFATEQFF. CDR3 bases: TGTGCCAGCAGCTTAATCTTTGCGACAGAGCAGTTCTTC.

CDR3 nucleotides: TGTGCCAGCAGCTTAGAGTCACGCTCCTACAATGAGCAGTTCTTC. Translated, it gives CASSLESRSYNEQFF. The chain joins TRBV7-8 to TRBJ2-1; D gene uncertain. Trimming took off 1 base at V and 0 bases at J, with 7 bases between the two ends. This CDR3 comprises 15 residues. Germline V gene sequence: CDR1 SGHVS, CDR2 FQNEAQ.

This clonotype was seen a few times. The CDR3 DNA is TGCGCCAGCTCGGCAGGGGGCCTTGGAAAACTGTTTTTT. It yields the protein CASSAGGLGKLFF. The rearrangement uses TRBV5-1 and TRBJ1-4; TRBD1 agrees at 8 bases. The germline V gene has CDR1 SGHRS and CDR2 YFSETQ. The CDR3 length is 13 residues. V shed 7 bases, J shed 10 bases, and the junction held 9 bases outside the gene matches. The whole variable domain, remainder taken from reference TRBV5-1 and TRBJ1-4, is KAGVTQTPRYLIKTRGQQVTLSCSPISGHRSVSWYQQTPGQGLQFLFEYFSETQRNKGNFPGRFSGRQFSNSRSEMNVSTLELGDSALYLCASSAGGLGKLFFGSGTQLSVL.

This clonotype was seen a single time. The chain has TRBV20-1 and TRBJ2-7, with D possibly TRBD2 on 6 matching bases. Germline-derived CDR1 and CDR2 are DFQATT and SNEGSKA (reference sequence). The CDR3 contains 13 residues. The V gene lost 2 bases and the J gene lost 3 bases, with 11 bases spanning the gap. The CDR3 DNA reads as TGCAGTGCTAGACCAGGGAGGAGCTACGAGCAGTACTTC. It translates to CSARPGRSYEQYF.

The chain is built from TRBV5-1 and TRBJ2-7; possible D gene TRBD1, 5 bases. Trimming removed 0 bases at V and 0 bases at J, with 13 bases between. This CDR3 is built from 16 residues. Germline V lookup: CDR1 SGHRS, CDR2 YFSETQ. CDR3 sequence: CASSLGPDSISYEQYF. CDR3 DNA: TGCGCCAGCAGCTTGGGCCCCGACAGTATCTCCTACGAGCAGTACTTC.

For this clonotype: Its ends do not fully match the called genes, so a read error is possible. CDR3 bases: TGTACCACCAGTGACGTAGGCAGCGGCCACAATGAGCAGTTCTTC. Translating gives CTTSDVGSGHNEQFF. The chain couples TRBV24-1 to TRBJ2-1, with D perhaps TRBD2 (5 bases). The CDR3 covers 15 residues. The germline V gene has CDR1 KGHDR and CDR2 SFDVKD.

V gene TRBV2 combines with J gene TRBJ2-1; D is perhaps TRBD2 (5 bases). Germline V gene lookup returns CDR1 SNHLY and CDR2 FYNNEI. This CDR3 is 15 amino acids long. V lost 8 bases and J 0 bases, leaving 14 bases between the germline ends. CDR3 sequence reads: CASAAGTGSYNEQFF. CDR3 DNA: TGTGCCAGCGCCGCGGGTACCGGCTCCTACAATGAGCAGTTCTTC. Complete variable domain (other parts from reference TRBV2 and TRBJ2-1): EPEVTQTPSHQVTQMGQEVILRCVPISNHLYFYWYRQILGQKVEFLVSFYNNEISEKSEIFDDQFSVERPDGSNFTLKIRSTKLEDSAMYFCASAAGTGSYNEQFFGPGTRLTVL.

This clonotype was detected only a few times. The chain employs TRBV7-9 and TRBJ1-6; D not certain. This CDR3 is built from 14 residues. Germline V lookup: CDR1 SEHNR, CDR2 FQNEAQ (reference sequence). The germline V and J ends were trimmed by 8 bases and 4 bases, with 12 bases remaining between them. CDR3 in amino acids: CASATPNYNSPLHF. The CDR3 nucleotides read TGTGCCAGCGCCACCCCGAATTATAATTCACCCCTCCACTTT. Variable domain in full (rest from reference TRBV7-9 and TRBJ1-6): DTGVSQNPRHKITKRGQNVTFRCDPISEHNRLYWYRQTLGQGPEFLTYFQNEAQLEKSRLLSDRFSAERPKGSFSTLEIQRTEQGDSAMYLCASATPNYNSPLHFGNGTRLTVT.

This clonotype was counted between two and nine times. The chain uses TRBV20-1 and TRBJ2-1; 12 positions agree with TRBD2. This CDR3 contains 20 residues. Germline V gene data show CDR1 as DFQATT and CDR2 as SNEGSKA (reference sequence). After removal of 0 bases from V and 5 bases from J, the junction contained 17 bases not matched to a gene. CDR3 in amino acids: CSARDMLGLAGTWIDNEQFF. The DNA for the CDR3 is TGCAGTGCTAGAGATATGCTGGGACTAGCGGGTACCTGGATCGACAATGAGCAGTTCTTC.

The chain uses TRBV5-6 and TRBJ2-5; perhaps TRBD2 as D (5 bases). Trimming took off 2 bases at V and 0 bases at J, with 17 bases between the two ends. The CDR3 is made up of 17 amino acids. Germline-derived CDR1 and CDR2 are SGHDT and YYEEEE. The CDR3 region is CASSLGSVGAHQETQYF. The CDR3, as DNA: TGTGCCAGCAGCTTAGGGTCGGTGGGAGCTCACCAAGAGACCCAGTACTTC. Combining the CDR3 with reference TRBV5-6 and TRBJ2-5 gives the whole variable domain DAGVTQSPTHLIKTRGQQVTLRCSPKSGHDTVSWYQQALGQGPQFIFQYYEEEERQRGNFPDRFSGHQFPNYSSELNVNALLLGDSALYLCASSLGSVGAHQETQYFGPGTRLLVL.

V gene TRBV5-1 combines with J gene TRBJ2-7, with unresolved D. V gave up 0 bases and J gave up 3 bases, with 7 bases separating them. The germline V gene encodes CDR1 SGHRS and CDR2 YFSETQ. The length of the CDR3 is 13 residues. CDR3 bases: TGCGCCAGCAGCTTGGCCGCACTCTACGAGCAGTACTTC. Protein: CASSLAALYEQYF.

This clonotype has more than one count but fewer than ten. This sequence joins TRBV20-1 and TRBJ2-1; TRBD1 agrees at 9 bases. V lost 1 base and J lost 4; bases outside the gene matches: 23. Germline values: CDR1 DFQATT, CDR2 SNEGSKA (reference sequence). CDR3 length: 21 amino acids. The CDR3 DNA reads as TGCAGTGCTAGAGTACCGGTGGGACAGGGAGTTGGCTACGGGGGGTACAATGAGCAGTTCTTC. Translation gives CSARVPVGQGVGYGGYNEQFF.

The genes are TRBV20-1 and TRBJ2-7, with 11 bases that match TRBD1. This CDR3 is 15 amino acids long. V lost 1 base, J lost 3 bases, and 5 bases stayed unmatched. Germline V gene data show CDR1 as DFQATT and CDR2 as SNEGSKA (reference sequence). CDR3 sequence reads: CSARVTGTGGYEQYF. The CDR3 coding sequence is TGCAGTGCTAGAGTCACCGGGACAGGGGGCTACGAGCAGTACTTC.

The chain is built from TRBV20-1 and TRBJ2-1; 8 bases align to TRBD2. The junction had 6 bases not matched to a gene; V was cut back by 0 bases and J by 5 bases. The CDR3 has 15 residues. Germline lookup yields CDR1 DFQATT and CDR2 SNEGSKA (reference sequence). CDR3: CSARDIREGDNEQFF. DNA of the CDR3: TGCAGTGCTAGAGATATACGGGAGGGTGACAATGAGCAGTTCTTC.

This chain connects TRBV19 to TRBJ2-1; 8 nucleotides match TRBD2. Trimming removed 3 bases from V and 5 bases from J; junction bases left unmatched: 6. Looked up from germline, CDR1 is LNHDA and CDR2 is SQIVND (reference sequence). The CDR3 runs to 15 residues. The CDR3, as DNA: TGTGCCAGTAGTATTGCTGCTAGCGGGCACAATGAGCAGTTCTTC. It translates to CASSIAASGHNEQFF.

This sequence joins TRBV6-1 and TRBJ2-3, with D possibly being TRBD2 (5 bases). Trimming stripped 6 bases from V and 2 bases from J, with 12 bases between. The germline V gene has CDR1 MNHNS and CDR2 SASEGT. CDR3 length: 14 amino acids. In DNA form, the CDR3 reads TGTGCCAGCAGAAAACTAGGATACACAGATACGCAGTATTTT. Residues: CASRKLGYTDTQYF.